This T cell receptor beta chain came from a study of human T cells and chemical hapten exposure. The germline CDR1 and CDR2 sequences are SNHLY and FYNNEI. The CDR3 totals 15 residues. V trimming: 8 bases; J trimming: 6 bases; junction bases outside the gene matches: 12. The library put unique molecular identifiers onto individual cDNA molecules. TCRdb analysed the RACE reads with MiXCR anew, one entry per CDR3 protein. The sample lists about 54,000 distinct CDR3 sequences, more than 9% occurring once. This clonotype was seen ten or more times. Time point here: patch test 2, 6 weeks after DPC sensitization. Treatment in this sample: therapeutic diphenylcyclopropenone sensitization with weekly scalp DPC.

V usage is TRBV2 and J usage is TRBJ2-7; 11 nucleotides agree with TRBD1. This TCR derives from a woman in her forties or fifties with alopecia areata. Some clones in this sample may be carry-over from other donors' samples. The starting material was whole blood, obtained in connection with sensitization to the hapten diphenylcyclopropenone (DPC). The CDR3 region is CASRRRTGGFSEQYF. The CDR3 DNA sequence: TGTGCCAGCCGACGAAGGACAGGGGGCTTCTCCGAGCAGTACTTC.